Listed here are 6 T cell receptor beta chains from one sample, sequenced in a study of blood T cells in healthy people across ages (dated by TCRdb to the mid-2010s). The library was prepared using 5' RACE. Reads for this sample came from an Illumina HiSeq 2500. A second roughly 6 to 12 cycle PCR used a sample-barcoded 5' primer and a J-beta primer mix. TCRdb reanalyzed the raw reads on its own, using fastp at Q25 for trimming and MiXCR for clone calling, and kept in-frame beta chains. Every distinct CDR3 protein forms one entry, paired with its most common genes and DNA. Counted in this sample were more than 1.4 million distinct CDR3 sequences; roughly 40% of them appeared once. 6.5% to 10% of the sample is held by the ten biggest clonotypes. Source material: blood. The receptors derive from a woman between 18 and 29 years old in good health.

CDR3 loop: CASSLKGPGELFF. As DNA, the CDR3 is TGTGCCAGCAGCTTAAAGGGTCCCGGGGAGCTGTTTTTT. The genes are TRBV7-3 and TRBJ2-2, with D hard to call. CDR3 length: 13 amino acids. Trimming removed 1 base at V and 6 bases at J, with 6 bases between. Germline CDR1 is SGHTA and CDR2 is FQGTGA.

This chain joins TRBV20-1 and TRBJ2-7; TRBD2 might be the D (6 bases). Germline loops: CDR1 DFQATT, CDR2 SNEGSKA (reference sequence). The V gene lost 1 base and the J gene lost 1 base, with 11 bases spanning the gap. CDR3 size: 14 residues. DNA of the CDR3: TGCAGTGCTAGAGCGGGGGAGGCTTCCTACGAGCAGTACTTC. This sequence encodes CSARAGEASYEQYF.

The rearrangement links TRBV5-1 to TRBJ2-1, with 9 bases lining up with TRBD2. V lost 0 bases and J lost 13; bases outside the gene matches: 8. Looked up from germline, CDR1 is SGHRS and CDR2 is YFSETQ. The CDR3 totals 14 residues. The CDR3 region is CASSLGTSVGTQFF. CDR3 coding DNA: TGCGCCAGCAGCTTGGGGACTAGCGTAGGGACCCAGTTCTTC.

This clonotype has a handful of counts. This rearrangement joins TRBV12-3 or TRBV12-4 to TRBJ2-2, with a tentative D call TRBD1 (5 bases). The CDR3 loop spans 16 amino acids. V was clipped by 3 bases and J by 9 bases, with 20 bases between them. In nucleotides, the CDR3 is TGTGCCAGCAGTTTTTTCTTATCAGGGATAAAACGGGAGCTGTTTTTT. Protein sequence: CASSFFLSGIKRELFF.

The sample holds a few counts of this clonotype. Here the CDR3 reads CAIREGANTEAFF. The CDR3 coding sequence is TGTGCCATCAGGGAGGGCGCTAACACTGAAGCTTTCTTT. The V and J genes are TRBV10-3 and TRBJ1-1; D is undetermined. This CDR3 has 13 amino acids. Germline V gene lookup returns CDR1 ENHRY and CDR2 SYGVKD. With 6 bases removed from V and 2 bases from J, the gap between germline ends came to 10 bases.

The chain is built from TRBV10-3 and TRBJ2-5, with D unresolved. CDR1 and CDR2 from the germline V gene are ENHRY and SYGVKD. The V end lost 6 bases, the J end lost 1 base, and 12 bases lay between the germline ends. The CDR3 loop spans 14 amino acids. CDR3 sequence: CAISDQEAQETQYF. The CDR3 DNA follows: TGTGCCATCAGCGATCAGGAAGCCCAAGAGACCCAGTACTTC.